This TCR beta chain derives from a study of T-cell memory formation after mild COVID-19. The ends lost 3 bases at V and 2 bases at J; junction bases unmatched: 5. There are 16 residues in the CDR3. Germline V gives CDR1 LGHDT, CDR2 YNNKEL (reference sequence). To note about this clonotype: Antigen specificity is unknown.

Whole-study findings and limits: Of the contracting clones, CD4+ ones lay mainly in CM and EM, and CD8+ ones in EMRA. Among clones peaking at day 37 in the second wave, SARS-CoV-2 specificity remained unconfirmed.

Constant-segment primers and 5'RACE yielded cDNA libraries for TCR alpha and TCR beta, each carrying sample barcodes and UMIs. TCRdb recomputed calls from the 5' RACE reads with MiXCR, one row per CDR3 protein. This sample has some 600,000 distinct CDR3 sequences, with around 15% found just once. The genes are TRBV3-1 and TRBJ2-1, with 9 bases identical to TRBD2. The origin of this receptor is an adult woman who had mild COVID-19 (a few samples of this study predate the infection). Cell type and time point are not known. What was sequenced was PBMCs or a T cell subset sorted from them (not recorded which). CDR3 sequence (DNA): TGTGCCAGCAGCCACTTGGGCGGGGGGGCCTACAATGAGCAGTTCTTC. Translating it yields CASSHLGGGAYNEQFF.